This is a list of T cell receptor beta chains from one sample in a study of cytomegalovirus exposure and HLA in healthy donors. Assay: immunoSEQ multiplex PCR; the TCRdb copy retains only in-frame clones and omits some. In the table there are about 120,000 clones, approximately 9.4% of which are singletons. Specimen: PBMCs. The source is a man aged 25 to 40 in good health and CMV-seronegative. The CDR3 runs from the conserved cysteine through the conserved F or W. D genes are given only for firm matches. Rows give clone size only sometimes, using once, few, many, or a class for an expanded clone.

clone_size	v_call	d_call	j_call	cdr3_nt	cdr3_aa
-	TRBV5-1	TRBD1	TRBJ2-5	TGCGCCAGCAGCTTGACCACAGGGGGCGGGAAGACCCAGTACTTC	CASSLTTGGGKTQYF
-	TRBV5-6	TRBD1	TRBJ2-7	TGTGCCAGCAGCTTGGAAAACAGGGGAGAAGAGCAGTACTTC	CASSLENRGEEQYF
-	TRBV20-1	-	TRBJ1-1	TGCAGTGCTTCACTGGGACTTGAAGCTTTCTTT	CSASLGLEAFF
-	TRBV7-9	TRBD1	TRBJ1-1	TGTGCCAGCAGCTTAGCAACAGGGGGCGGCACTGAAGCTTTCTTT	CASSLATGGGTEAFF
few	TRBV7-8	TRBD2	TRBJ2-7	TGTGCCAGCGGGGCTAGCGGTTCCTACGAGCAGTACTTC	CASGASGSYEQYF
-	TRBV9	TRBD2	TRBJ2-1	TGTGCCAGCAGCGGAGGGACTAGCTATGAGCAGTTCTTC	CASSGGTSYEQFF
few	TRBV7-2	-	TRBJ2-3	TGTGCCAGCAGCTTACAAGCAGCCCGAACAGGGGATACGCAGTATTTT	CASSLQAARTGDTQYF
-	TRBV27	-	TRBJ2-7	TGTGCCAGCAATCCAACGGGGTTCTCCTACGAGCAGTACTTC	CASNPTGFSYEQYF
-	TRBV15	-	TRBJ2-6	TGTGCCACCAGCAGAGCAGGAAACACTGGGGCCAACGTCCTGACTTTC	CATSRAGNTGANVLTF
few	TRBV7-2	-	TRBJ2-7	TGTGCCAGCACCCTGGTGGCAGGGGCCTCCTACGAGCAGTACTTC	CASTLVAGASYEQYF
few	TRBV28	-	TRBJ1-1	TGTGCCAGCGATTTCGATAGCAGGGGTGAAGCTTTCTTT	CASDFDSRGEAFF
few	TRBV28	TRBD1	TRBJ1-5	TGTGCCAGCAGCAGCTGGGACAGGGATTTTAATCAGCCCCAGCATTTT	CASSSWDRDFNQPQHF
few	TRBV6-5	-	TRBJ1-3	TGTGCCAGCAGCCCGGGGAGGATCCCTGGAAACACCATATATTTT	CASSPGRIPGNTIYF
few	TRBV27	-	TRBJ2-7	TGTGCCAGCAGCCCCGGTTGGGGGGGCAACGAGCAGTACTTC	CASSPGWGGNEQYF
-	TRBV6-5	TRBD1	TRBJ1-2	TGTGCCAGCAGCCCCGGGACAGCAATCTATGGCCACACCTTC	CASSPGTAIYGHTF
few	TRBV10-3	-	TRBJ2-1	TGTGCCATCAGTGAGGGTGGGCATAACCTCAATGAGCAGTTCTTC	CAISEGGHNLNEQFF
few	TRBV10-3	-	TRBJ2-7	TGTGCCATCAGGGGGGCTAACGAGCAGTACTTC	CAIRGANEQYF
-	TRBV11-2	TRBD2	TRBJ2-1	TGTGCCAGCAGCCCTGGACTAGCGGGGTACAATGAGCAGTTCTTC	CASSPGLAGYNEQFF
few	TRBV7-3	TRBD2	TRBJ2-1	TGTGCCAGCAGCTCATCCGGGACTAGGAATGAGCAGTTCTTC	CASSSSGTRNEQFF
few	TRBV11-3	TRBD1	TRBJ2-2	TGTGCCAGCAGTCACAGGGGATCCAACACCGGGGAGCTGTTTTTT	CASSHRGSNTGELFF